Sequencing of this TCR beta chain was carried out in a study of T cell changes during pregnancy in multiple sclerosis. Profiling relied on immunoSEQ multiplex PCR, and the TCRdb table lists in-frame clones only, not all of them. The data contain some 79,000 clones, around nine tenths of them singletons. Germline trimming cut 4 bases from V and 2 bases from J; bases unmatched to any gene: 5. This CDR3 region has 16 residues. Germline V gene lookup returns CDR1 SGHNT and CDR2 YYREEE (reference sequence). The TCR comes from a female donor with multiple sclerosis, enrolled in a pregnancy study. The chain joins TRBV5-4 to TRBJ2-7, with 14 bases fitting TRBD2. Sequencing used CD4+ T cells from peripheral blood mononuclear cells, obtained in the second trimester of pregnancy. The CDR3 spells CASSPPGLAGAYEQYF. The CDR3 coding sequence is TGTGCCAGCAGCCCCCCGGGACTAGCGGGGGCCTACGAGCAGTACTTC.